Listed below are T cell receptor beta chains from one sample, sequenced in a study of regulatory T cells. The method was immunoSEQ multiplex PCR; TCRdb's version includes in-frame clones alone and lacks a portion of them. The sample holds tens of thousands of clones; roughly 92% are singletons and the top ten take around 0.94%. Sequencing input: conventional CD4+ T cells sorted from blood. All receptors come from a child aged 2-15 years with CD3G deficiency. Both conserved end residues are trimmed from each CDR3.

J gene | V gene | CDR3 protein
TRBJ1-2 | TRBV28 | ASSSPTGMNGYT
TRBJ1-2 | TRBV28 | ASSLRGPHGYT
TRBJ1-1 | TRBV28 | ASSLGGLLNTEAF
TRBJ2-5 | TRBV5-1 | ASSGGEWY
TRBJ2-1 | TRBV6-1 | ASSGLAGGNEQF
TRBJ2-4 | TRBV10-3 | AISESAGGIQY
TRBJ2-7 | TRBV10-3 | AISESENYEQY
TRBJ2-7 | TRBV28 | ASSWGGAPREQY
TRBJ2-5 | TRBV7-9 | ASSFRAGTQY
TRBJ1-2 | TRBV11-2 | ASSFGKSRAGGYT
TRBJ2-1 | TRBV28 | ASSGIPPREQF
TRBJ2-7 | TRBV28 | ASSLRQAGSYEQY
TRBJ1-5 | TRBV18 | ASSRGAGGGQPQH
TRBJ2-3 | TRBV5-1 | ASSHPDRNTQY
TRBJ1-1 | TRBV7-9 | ASSPVGGEAF
TRBJ1-2 | TRBV28 | ASSTGMGDGYT
TRBJ1-2 | TRBV18 | ASSPARDSGYT
TRBJ2-5 | TRBV6-6 | ASSTLSRRTGETQY
TRBJ2-2 | TRBV28 | ASSSGTSGRGELF
TRBJ2-1 | TRBV27 | ASSPKPDRHNEQF